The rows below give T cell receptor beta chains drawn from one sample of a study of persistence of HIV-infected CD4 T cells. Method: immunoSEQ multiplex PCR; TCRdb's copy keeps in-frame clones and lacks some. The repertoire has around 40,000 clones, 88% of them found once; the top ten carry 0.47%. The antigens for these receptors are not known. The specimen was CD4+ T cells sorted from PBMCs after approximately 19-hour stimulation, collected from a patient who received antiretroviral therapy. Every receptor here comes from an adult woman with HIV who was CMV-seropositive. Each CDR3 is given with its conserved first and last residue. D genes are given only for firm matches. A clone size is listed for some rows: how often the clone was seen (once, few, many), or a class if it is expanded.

CDR3 DNA: TGTGCCAGTAGTTTCCGGGGAGGCAATGAGCAGTTCTTC
CDR3 protein: CASSFRGGNEQFF
clone size: NA
V gene: TRBV19
J gene: TRBJ2-1
D gene: NA

CDR3 DNA: TGTGCCAGCTCACCGAGGGACTTCTACGAGCAGTACTTC
CDR3 protein: CASSPRDFYEQYF
clone size: NA
V gene: TRBV18
J gene: TRBJ2-7
D gene: NA

CDR3 DNA: TGTGCCAGCAGTGAACGGGCAGGAAATTCACCCCTCCACTTT
CDR3 protein: CASSERAGNSPLHF
clone size: NA
V gene: TRBV6-1
J gene: TRBJ1-6
D gene: NA

CDR3 DNA: TGCGCCAGCAGCCAAGGGGGGAGGGGGCTATATGGCTACACCTTC
CDR3 protein: CASSQGGRGLYGYTF
clone size: NA
V gene: TRBV4-1
J gene: TRBJ1-2
D gene: TRBD1

CDR3 DNA: TGTGCCTGGAAAATCCAGGGGGGGACTGAAGCTTTCTTT
CDR3 protein: CAWKIQGGTEAFF
clone size: once
V gene: TRBV30
J gene: TRBJ1-1
D gene: TRBD1

CDR3 DNA: TGTGCCAGCAGCTTGGGGGGGATAGGCACTGAAGCTTTCTTT
CDR3 protein: CASSLGGIGTEAFF
clone size: NA
V gene: TRBV5-4
J gene: TRBJ1-1
D gene: NA

CDR3 DNA: TGCGCCAGCAGCAAGGGGACTAGCGGGGGGATCTACGAGCAGTACTTC
CDR3 protein: CASSKGTSGGIYEQYF
clone size: NA
V gene: TRBV5-1
J gene: TRBJ2-7
D gene: TRBD2

CDR3 DNA: TGCGCCAGCAGCTCTCGGGACGGAGGTTACAATGAGCAGTTCTTC
CDR3 protein: CASSSRDGGYNEQFF
clone size: once
V gene: TRBV5-1
J gene: TRBJ2-1
D gene: NA

CDR3 DNA: TGTGCCAGTAGTACGGTGGCGAACACCATATATTTT
CDR3 protein: CASSTVANTIYF
clone size: NA
V gene: TRBV19
J gene: TRBJ1-3
D gene: NA

CDR3 DNA: TGCGCCAGCAGCCAAGATGGCAGGCTCCCGGATGGCTACACCTTC
CDR3 protein: CASSQDGRLPDGYTF
clone size: NA
V gene: TRBV4-1
J gene: TRBJ1-2
D gene: NA

CDR3 DNA: TGTGCCACCAGCAGAGATCTGACACGGGGGCAGCCCCAGCATTTT
CDR3 protein: CATSRDLTRGQPQHF
clone size: NA
V gene: TRBV15
J gene: TRBJ1-5
D gene: NA

CDR3 DNA: TGTGCCACCAGTGATCCTCGACCCGCGACTAGCGGTACGGCGGATACGCAGTATTTT
CDR3 protein: CATSDPRPATSGTADTQYF
clone size: NA
V gene: TRBV24-1
J gene: TRBJ2-3
D gene: TRBD2

CDR3 DNA: TGTGCCAGCACCCCCGGGGGGTGGGGCGAGCAGTACTTC
CDR3 protein: CASTPGGWGEQYF
clone size: NA
V gene: TRBV6-6
J gene: TRBJ2-7
D gene: TRBD2

CDR3 DNA: TGTGCCAGTAGGGTCCGGACAGAAGTAAACACTGAAGCTTTCTTT
CDR3 protein: CASRVRTEVNTEAFF
clone size: once
V gene: TRBV19
J gene: TRBJ1-1
D gene: NA

CDR3 DNA: TGTGCCAGCAGCCAGTTAGCGGGGGCGGCCACAGATACGCAGTATTTT
CDR3 protein: CASSQLAGAATDTQYF
clone size: NA
V gene: TRBV7-6
J gene: TRBJ2-3
D gene: TRBD2

CDR3 DNA: TGCGCCAGCAGCCTCGATGGACAGGGTCCCTCCTACGAGCAGTACTTC
CDR3 protein: CASSLDGQGPSYEQYF
clone size: NA
V gene: TRBV5-1
J gene: TRBJ2-7
D gene: TRBD1

CDR3 DNA: TGTGCCAGCAGCTTCAGGGCACCCGGGGAGCTGTTTTTT
CDR3 protein: CASSFRAPGELFF
clone size: NA
V gene: TRBV7-6
J gene: TRBJ2-2
D gene: NA

CDR3 DNA: TGTGCCAGCAGTGAAACGGAGACAGGACTCCAGCATTTT
CDR3 protein: CASSETETGLQHF
clone size: NA
V gene: TRBV2
J gene: TRBJ1-5
D gene: NA

CDR3 DNA: TGCGCCAGCAGCTTGGGGGGGGCAGGGGATCCTGAAGCTTTCTTT
CDR3 protein: CASSLGGAGDPEAFF
clone size: NA
V gene: TRBV5-1
J gene: TRBJ1-1
D gene: NA

CDR3 DNA: TGTGCCATCAGACCACCGGGACAGGGTAACACTGAAGCTTTCTTT
CDR3 protein: CAIRPPGQGNTEAFF
clone size: NA
V gene: TRBV10-3
J gene: TRBJ1-1
D gene: TRBD1